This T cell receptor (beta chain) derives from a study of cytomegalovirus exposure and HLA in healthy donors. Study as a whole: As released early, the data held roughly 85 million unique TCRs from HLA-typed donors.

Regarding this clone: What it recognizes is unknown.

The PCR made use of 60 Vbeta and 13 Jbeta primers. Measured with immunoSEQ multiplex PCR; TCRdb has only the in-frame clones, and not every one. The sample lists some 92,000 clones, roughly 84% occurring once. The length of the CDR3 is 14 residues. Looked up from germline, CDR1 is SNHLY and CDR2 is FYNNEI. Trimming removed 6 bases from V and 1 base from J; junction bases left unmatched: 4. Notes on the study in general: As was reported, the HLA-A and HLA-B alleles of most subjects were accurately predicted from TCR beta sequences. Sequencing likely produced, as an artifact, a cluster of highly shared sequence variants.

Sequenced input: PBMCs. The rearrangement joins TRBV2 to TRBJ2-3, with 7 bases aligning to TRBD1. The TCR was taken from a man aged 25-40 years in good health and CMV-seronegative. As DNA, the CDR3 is TGTGCCAGCAGATCCGGGACAGGCACAGATACGCAGTATTTT. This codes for CASRSGTGTDTQYF. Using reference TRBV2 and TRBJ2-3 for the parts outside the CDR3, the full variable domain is EPEVTQTPSHQVTQMGQEVILRCVPISNHLYFYWYRQILGQKVEFLVSFYNNEISEKSEIFDDQFSVERPDGSNFTLKIRSTKLEDSAMYFCASRSGTGTDTQYFGPGTRLTVL.